The source of this T cell receptor (beta chain) is a study of T cell changes during pregnancy in multiple sclerosis. Produced via immunoSEQ multiplex PCR; TCRdb's table is partial and in-frame only. The table includes 100,000 or so clones, around nine tenths detected once. Details on this clone: Other DNA variants within this sample encode the same CDR3.

CDR1 KGHSH and CDR2 LQKENI come from the germline V gene. The CDR3 runs to 14 residues. The germline V and J ends were trimmed by 2 bases and 4 bases, with 11 bases remaining between them. The clonotype originates from a female donor with multiple sclerosis, enrolled in a pregnancy study. This specimen consisted of peripheral blood, obtained in the second trimester of pregnancy. The chain joins TRBV18 to TRBJ2-5; perhaps TRBD1 as D (5 bases). CDR3 protein: CASSPKGQGETQYF. The DNA for the CDR3 is TGTGCCAGCTCACCAAAGGGCCAGGGAGAGACCCAGTACTTC.